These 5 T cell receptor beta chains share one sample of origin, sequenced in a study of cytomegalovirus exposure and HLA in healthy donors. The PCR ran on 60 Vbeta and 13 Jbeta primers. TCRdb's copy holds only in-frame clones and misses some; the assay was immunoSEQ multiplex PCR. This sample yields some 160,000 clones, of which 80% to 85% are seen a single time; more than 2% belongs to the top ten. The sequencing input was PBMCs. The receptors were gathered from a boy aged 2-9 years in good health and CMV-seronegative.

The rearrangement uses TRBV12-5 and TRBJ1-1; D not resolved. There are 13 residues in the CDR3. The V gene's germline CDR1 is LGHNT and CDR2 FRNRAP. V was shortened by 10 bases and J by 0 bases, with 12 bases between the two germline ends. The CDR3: CATCTQMNTEAFF. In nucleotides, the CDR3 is TGTGCTACATGTACACAAATGAACACTGAAGCTTTCTTT.

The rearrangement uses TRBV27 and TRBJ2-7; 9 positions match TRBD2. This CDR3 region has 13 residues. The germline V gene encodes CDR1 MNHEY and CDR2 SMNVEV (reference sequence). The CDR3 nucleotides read TGTGCATCGGCGGCGGGGGGGGCCTACGAGCAGTACTTC. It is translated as CASAAGGAYEQYF.

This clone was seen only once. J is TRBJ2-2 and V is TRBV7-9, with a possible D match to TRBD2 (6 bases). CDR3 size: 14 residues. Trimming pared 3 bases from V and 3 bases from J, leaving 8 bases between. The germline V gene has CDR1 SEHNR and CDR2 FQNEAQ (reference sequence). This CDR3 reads CASSFSGDTGELFF. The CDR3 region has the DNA TGTGCCAGCAGCTTTTCGGGGGACACCGGGGAGCTGTTTTTT.

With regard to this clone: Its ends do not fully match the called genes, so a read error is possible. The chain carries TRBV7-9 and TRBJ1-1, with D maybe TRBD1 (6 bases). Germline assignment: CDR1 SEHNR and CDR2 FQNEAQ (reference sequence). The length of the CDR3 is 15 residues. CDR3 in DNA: TGTTCCAGCAGCCCGCCGACAGGATTGAGCACTGAAGCTTTCTTT. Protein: CSSSPPTGLSTEAFF.

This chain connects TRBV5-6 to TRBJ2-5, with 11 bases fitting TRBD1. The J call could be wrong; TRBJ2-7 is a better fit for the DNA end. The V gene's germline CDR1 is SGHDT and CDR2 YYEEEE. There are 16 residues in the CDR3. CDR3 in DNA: TGTGCCAGCAGTAAAAGATCCGGGACAGGGGGCTACGAGCAGTACTTC. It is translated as CASSKRSGTGGYEQYF.